What follows describes a single T cell receptor (beta chain). Researchers ran the PCR with 60 Vbeta and 13 Jbeta primers. Here immunoSEQ multiplex PCR was the method, and the copy in TCRdb shows in-frame clones only, minus some. Of roughly 140,000 clones in the sample, roughly three quarters are singletons; the top ten hold 3.5%. This entry comes from a study of cytomegalovirus exposure and HLA in healthy donors. The CDR3 runs 13 residues. The ends lost 4 bases at V and 11 bases at J; junction bases unmatched: 5. Germline CDR1 reads LNHDA; CDR2 reads SQIVND (reference sequence). The material sequenced was PBMCs. The origin of this receptor is a human donor in good health. This chain joins TRBV19 and TRBJ2-1; 10 bases map to TRBD2. CDR3 protein: CASSRGTSEKQFF. The CDR3 DNA reads TGTGCCAGTAGTAGAGGGACTAGCGAGAAGCAGTTCTTC.